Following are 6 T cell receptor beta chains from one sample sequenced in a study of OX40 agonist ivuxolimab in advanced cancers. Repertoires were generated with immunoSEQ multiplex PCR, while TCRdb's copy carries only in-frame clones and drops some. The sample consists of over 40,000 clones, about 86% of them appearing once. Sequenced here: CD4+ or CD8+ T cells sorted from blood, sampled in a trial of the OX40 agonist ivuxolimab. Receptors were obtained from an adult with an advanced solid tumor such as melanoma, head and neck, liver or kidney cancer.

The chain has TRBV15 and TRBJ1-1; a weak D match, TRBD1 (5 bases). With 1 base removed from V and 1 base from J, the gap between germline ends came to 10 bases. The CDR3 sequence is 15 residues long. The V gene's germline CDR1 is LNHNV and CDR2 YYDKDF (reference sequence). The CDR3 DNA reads TGTGCCACCAGCAGAGCGGTTGGGGCGAACACTGAAGCTTTCTTT. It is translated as CATSRAVGANTEAFF.

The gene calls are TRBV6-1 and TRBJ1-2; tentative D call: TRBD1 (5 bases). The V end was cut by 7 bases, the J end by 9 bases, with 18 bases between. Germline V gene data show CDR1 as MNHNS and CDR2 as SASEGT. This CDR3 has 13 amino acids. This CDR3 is CASTNRPLASYTF. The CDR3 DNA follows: TGTGCCAGCACAAACAGGCCTCTGGCGAGCTACACCTTC.

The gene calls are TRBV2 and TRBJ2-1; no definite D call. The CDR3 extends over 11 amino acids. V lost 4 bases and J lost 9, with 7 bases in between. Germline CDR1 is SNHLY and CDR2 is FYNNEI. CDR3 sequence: CASSGEIEQFF. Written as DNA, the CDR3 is TGTGCCAGCAGTGGGGAAATTGAGCAGTTCTTC. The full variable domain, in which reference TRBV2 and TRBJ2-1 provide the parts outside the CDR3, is EPEVTQTPSHQVTQMGQEVILRCVPISNHLYFYWYRQILGQKVEFLVSFYNNEISEKSEIFDDQFSVERPDGSNFTLKIRSTKLEDSAMYFCASSGEIEQFFGPGTRLTVL.

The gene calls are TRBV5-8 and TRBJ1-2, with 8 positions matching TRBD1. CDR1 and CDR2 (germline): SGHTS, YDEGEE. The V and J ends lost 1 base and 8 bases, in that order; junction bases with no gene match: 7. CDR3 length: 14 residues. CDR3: CASSLLWTGNGYTF. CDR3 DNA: TGTGCCAGCAGCTTGTTGTGGACAGGGAACGGCTACACCTTC.

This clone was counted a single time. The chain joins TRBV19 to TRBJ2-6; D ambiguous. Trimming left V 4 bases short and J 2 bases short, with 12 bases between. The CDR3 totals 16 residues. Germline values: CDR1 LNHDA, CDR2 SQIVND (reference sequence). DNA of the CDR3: TGTGCCAGTAGTACGGACCCCCCCCCTGGGGCCAACGTCCTGACTTTC. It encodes CASSTDPPPGANVLTF.

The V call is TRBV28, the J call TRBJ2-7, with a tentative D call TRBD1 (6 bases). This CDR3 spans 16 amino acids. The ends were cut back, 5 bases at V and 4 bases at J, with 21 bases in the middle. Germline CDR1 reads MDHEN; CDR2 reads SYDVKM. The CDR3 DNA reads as TGTGCCAGCAGTCATGTACTGACAGGTAAAGAGTACGAGCAGTACTTC. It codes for CASSHVLTGKEYEQYF. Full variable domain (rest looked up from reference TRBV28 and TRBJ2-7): DVKVTQSSRYLVKRTGEKVFLECVQDMDHENMFWYRQDPGLGLRLIYFSYDVKMKEKGDIPEGYSVSREKKERFSLILESASTNQTSMYLCASSHVLTGKEYEQYFGPGTRLTVT.